The 10 T cell receptor beta chains below were found in one sample sequenced in a study of blood T cell repertoires in COVID-19. Assay: immunoSEQ multiplex PCR; the TCRdb copy retains only in-frame clones and omits some. The table has about 330,000 clones, roughly 85% seen once; the top ten hold approximately 7.5%. Material: peripheral blood. The receptor source for this set is a human donor in a cohort sampled during active COVID-19.

V and J are TRBV18 and TRBJ1-2, with D possibly being TRBD1 (5 bases). The germline V and J ends were trimmed by 2 bases and 9 bases, with 19 bases remaining between them. Germline CDR1 is KGHSH and CDR2 is LQKENI. The CDR3 loop spans 15 amino acids. The CDR3 protein is CASSPKDGGSVSYTF. The CDR3 coding sequence is TGTGCCAGCTCACCAAAGGACGGGGGTTCTGTTAGCTACACCTTC.

The chain employs TRBV6-5 and TRBJ1-5, with no clear D. The ends were cut back, 2 bases at V and 11 bases at J, with 13 bases in the middle. The CDR3 loop spans 13 amino acids. The germline V gene encodes CDR1 MNHEY and CDR2 SVGAGI. CDR3 protein: CASSYQAGMAQHF. As DNA, the CDR3 is TGTGCCAGCAGTTACCAGGCGGGTATGGCCCAGCATTTT.

The chain recombines TRBV4-1 with TRBJ2-7; 7 bases match TRBD2. CDR1 is MGHRA and CDR2 is YSYEKL in the germline V gene. This CDR3 region has 15 residues. The ends lost 0 bases at V and 4 bases at J; junction bases unmatched: 6. CDR3 in amino acids: CASSQDPGRVYEQYF. The CDR3 coding sequence is TGCGCCAGCAGCCAAGACCCAGGGAGGGTTTACGAGCAGTACTTC.

About this clone itself: At one of its ends the junction is not consistent with the germline gene, which may arise from a read error. The genes are TRBV19 and TRBJ2-5, with 7 bases identical to TRBD1. Germline V gives CDR1 LNHDA, CDR2 SQIVND (reference sequence). This CDR3 is 15 amino acids long. This chain's CDR3 is CASSLDRVGQETQYF. The CDR3 DNA reads TGTGCCAGTAGTTTAGACAGGGTCGGGCAAGAGACCCAGTACTTC. The full variable domain, in which reference TRBV19 and TRBJ2-5 provide the parts outside the CDR3, is DGGITQSPKYLFRKEGQNVTLSCEQNLNHDAMYWYRQDPGQGLRLIYYSQIVNDFQKGDIAEGYSVSREKKESFPLTVTSAQKNPTAFYLCASSLDRVGQETQYFGPGTRLLVL.

This chain uses TRBV28 with TRBJ2-7; 7 bases are a match to TRBD1. Trimming at V came to 8 bases and at J to 0 bases, leaving 7 bases not matched to a gene. CDR1 and CDR2 (germline): MDHEN, SYDVKM. The CDR3 is 14 amino acids. The chain's CDR3 is CASVGQDLSYEQYF. The CDR3 nucleotides are TGTGCCAGCGTAGGACAGGACCTCTCCTACGAGCAGTACTTC.

The V call is TRBV5-5, the J call TRBJ2-5; 7 nucleotides match TRBD2. Looked up from germline, CDR1 is SGHKS and CDR2 is YYEKEE (reference sequence). Trimming removed 3 bases from V and 2 bases from J; junction bases left unmatched: 10. The CDR3 has 16 amino acids. CDR3 DNA sequence: TGTGCCAGCAGCTCTATAACGCGGGGGAAACAAGAGACCCAGTACTTC. It codes for CASSSITRGKQETQYF.

The rearrangement links TRBV29-1 to TRBJ2-7; 10 positions match TRBD1. Germline V gives CDR1 SQVTM, CDR2 ANQGSEA. V shed 6 bases, J shed 2 bases, and the junction held 4 bases outside the gene matches. The CDR3 is 13 amino acids. DNA of the CDR3: TGCAGCGTCGATGGACAGGGGGCCTACGAGCAGTACTTC. It encodes CSVDGQGAYEQYF.

V and J are TRBV2 and TRBJ1-6; no reliable D call. V was shortened by 6 bases and J by 3 bases, with 9 bases between the two germline ends. Germline assignment: CDR1 SNHLY and CDR2 FYNNEI. This CDR3 spans 14 amino acids. For the CDR3, the DNA is TGTGCCAGCAGGCGGGCAGACTATAATTCACCCCTCCACTTT. Its protein is CASRRADYNSPLHF. Looking up the rest from reference TRBV2 and TRBJ1-6 gives the full variable domain: EPEVTQTPSHQVTQMGQEVILRCVPISNHLYFYWYRQILGQKVEFLVSFYNNEISEKSEIFDDQFSVERPDGSNFTLKIRSTKLEDSAMYFCASRRADYNSPLHFGNGTRLTVT.

The chain combines TRBV3-1 (or the pseudogene TRBV3-2) with TRBJ1-5; D may be TRBD1 (6 bases). Deletions cut 6 bases from V and 4 bases from J, with 13 bases between. The CDR3 runs to 14 residues. The germline V gene has CDR1 LGHDT and CDR2 YNNKEL (reference sequence). The CDR3 is CASSFGQTNQPQHF. CDR3 in DNA: TGTGCCAGCAGTTTTGGACAGACAAATCAGCCCCAGCATTTT.

The CDR3 protein is CASSFLGGDGYTF. The CDR3 bases are TGTGCCAGCAGCTTCTTGGGAGGTGATGGCTACACCTTC. The rearrangement links TRBV11-3 to TRBJ1-2; D is ambiguous. The CDR3 totals 13 residues. Germline CDR1 and CDR2: SGHNT and YENEEA. The ends were cut back, 3 bases at V and 6 bases at J, with 11 bases in the middle. The entire variable domain, with the rest obtained from reference TRBV11-3 and TRBJ1-2, is as follows: EAGVVQSPRYKIIEKKQPVAFWCNPISGHNTLYWYLQNLGQGPELLIRYENEEAVDDSQLPKDRFSAERLKGVDSTLKIQPAELGDSAVYLCASSFLGGDGYTFGSGTRLTVV.